This TCR beta chain was identified in a study of blood T cells in healthy people across ages (dated by TCRdb to the mid-2010s). With respect to the entire study: In model experiments, template switching captured roughly one uniquely barcoded TCR beta cDNA molecule for every two T cells. The donors were split into four age groups: young (average 16 years), middle-aged (about 40), aged (more than 60) and long-lived (approximately 80). Using deep sequencing normalized with unique cDNA molecular identifiers, the study measured how TCR beta repertoire diversity changes with age. Using the same blood draw, the study looked at two additional independent replicas of 1 million unique cDNA reads for two donors, one aged 18 to 29 and the other aged 80 or older. To avoid experimental bias, donors of different ages were distributed randomly across sequencing lanes. Findings and caveats that apply to the study as a whole: Total diversity estimates from one million sequenced T cells were considered lower bounds and underestimates. Because profiling used bulk unsorted PBMCs, naive and antigen-experienced compartments could not be compared conclusively. Donor CMV infection status was unknown, potentially confounding age-related changes in expanded clonotypes. Observed TCR beta diversity per million T cells fell roughly linearly with age, and a significant reduction was already apparent by age roughly 40. The long-lived group showed more naive CD4+ T cells, fewer expanded clones and increased TCR diversity than the aged group, suggesting age selection. There was a strong correlation between observed TCR beta diversity and the percentage of naive T cells measured by flow cytometry.

On this clonotype itself: No cognate antigen has been identified for it. No quality values exist for individual bases; no much larger clone is one base distant.

Library construction relied on 5' RACE. TCRdb lists the instrument as Illumina HiSeq 2500. The second PCR ran for roughly 7 to 11 cycles and used a J-beta primer mix along with a sample-barcoded 5' primer. Each TCR beta cDNA molecule received a unique molecular identifier from a template-switch 5' adaptor carrying 12 random nucleotides. At least 2.5 million CDR3-containing paired-end reads were obtained from each sample. First-strand cDNA synthesis was performed from all RNA using the Mint cDNA synthesis kit, with priming by a TRBC-specific oligonucleotide. All cDNA was treated with uracil-DNA glycosylase and then went through a first 18-cycle PCR with the universal primers M1SS and BC2_uni_R. Processing in the source paper ran as follows. For normalization, 1 million high-quality reads were randomly selected from each sample, with every read carrying a distinct molecular identifier. Reads with shared molecular identifiers were discarded instead of being binned into consensus sequences. MiTCR, set to a Q25 quality threshold and the strictest error-elimination algorithm, was used for CDR3 identification, clonotype clustering and error correction. A nonparametric unseen species model with Euler transformation was used to estimate lower-bound total TCR beta diversity. TCRdb trimmed the raw reads at Q25, called clones with MiXCR and kept productive beta chains. Rows with one shared CDR3 protein collapse into an entry with the most common genes and DNA. The V and J calls shown here were made by TCRdb, not taken from the authors' results. Recorded for this sample are around 1,500,000 distinct CDR3 sequences; about 28% of them occurred a single time. Clones ranked in the top ten supply less than 9.5% of the sample.

CDR3 length: 14 amino acids, cysteine to phenylalanine. CDR3 DNA is the only sequence kept; it has 42 bases, read in frame from the first base. V is reduced by 3 bases and J by 4 bases, leaving a spacing of 11 bases between them. The donors were a few dozen Caucasian individuals from Russia, aged 6 to 90 years, who were systemically healthy. Approximately 9.7 milliliters of peripheral blood were drawn from each donor into EDTA-treated Vacutainer tubes. Ficoll-Paque density-gradient centrifugation was used to isolate PBMCs, with at least 6.5 million obtained per sample. Trizol reagent was used to extract total RNA from PBMCs, with at least 5.5 micrograms per sample. For every donor, flow cytometry on a PBMC aliquot measured the percentage of naive CD45RAhigh/CD27high T cells.

Sequencing used blood. The V gene is TRBV12-3 or TRBV12-4 and the J gene is TRBJ2-3; no D gene can be assigned with confidence. The source is a woman younger than 45 in good health. For the CDR3, the sequence is CASSFGEAPDTQYF. The sequenced DNA is TGTGCCAGCAGTTTTGGGGAAGCACCAGATACGCAGTATTTT.